The present TCR beta chain was sequenced within a study of blood T cell repertoires in COVID-19. Study processing details: Scientists estimated how many nucleated cells there were by amplifying reference gene primers. Generated by immunoSEQ multiplex PCR, the TCRdb table keeps only in-frame clones and is missing some. V, J and clone size are taken as reported in that table, and D and trimming were inferred from the DNA itself. The sample records 330,000 or so clones, over 70% being singletons. J gave up 3 bases and V 4 bases, and 10 bases lay outside the gene matches. CDR3 size: 17 residues. Germline V lookup: CDR1 SGHRS, CDR2 YFSETQ. Individuals drawn from around 25 US areas were about 18 to 90 years old. Assignments of participants to cohorts depended upon their own reported clinical history.

Sample: PBMCs or T cells enriched from blood (not recorded which). The origin of this receptor is a man aged 30-40 years who had recovered from COVID-19. This chain links TRBV5-1 with TRBJ2-2; 9 bases map to TRBD2. The CDR3 nucleotides read TGCGCCAGCAGCCCTAGTGGCGGGGGGGCGGACACCGGGGAGCTGTTTTTT. Translated: CASSPSGGGADTGELFF.